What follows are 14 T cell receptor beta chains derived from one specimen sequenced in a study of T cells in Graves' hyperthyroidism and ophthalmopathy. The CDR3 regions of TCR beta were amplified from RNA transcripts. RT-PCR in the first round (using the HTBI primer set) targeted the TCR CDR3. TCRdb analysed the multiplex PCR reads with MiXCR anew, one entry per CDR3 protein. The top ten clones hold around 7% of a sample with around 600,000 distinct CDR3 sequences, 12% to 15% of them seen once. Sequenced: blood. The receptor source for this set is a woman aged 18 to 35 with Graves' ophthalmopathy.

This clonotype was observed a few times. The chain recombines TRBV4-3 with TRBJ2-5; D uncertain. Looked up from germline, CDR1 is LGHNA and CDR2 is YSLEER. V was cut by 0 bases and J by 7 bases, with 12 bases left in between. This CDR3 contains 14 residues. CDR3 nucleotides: TGCGCCAGCAGCCAAGATAAGATCGGCGGGACCCAGTACTTC. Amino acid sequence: CASSQDKIGGTQYF.

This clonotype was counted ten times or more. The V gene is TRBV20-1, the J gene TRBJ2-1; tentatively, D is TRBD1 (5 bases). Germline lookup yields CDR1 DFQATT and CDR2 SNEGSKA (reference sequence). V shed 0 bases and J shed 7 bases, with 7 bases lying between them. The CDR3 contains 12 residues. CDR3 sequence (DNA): TGCAGTGCTAGAGAAGGGGTTAATGAGCAGTTCTTC. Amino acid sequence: CSAREGVNEQFF.

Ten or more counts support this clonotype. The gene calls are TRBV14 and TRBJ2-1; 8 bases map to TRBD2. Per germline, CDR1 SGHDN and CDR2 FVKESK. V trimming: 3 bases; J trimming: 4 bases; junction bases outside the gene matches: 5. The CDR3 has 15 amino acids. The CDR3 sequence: CASSQPGLVYNEQFF. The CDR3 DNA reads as TGTGCCAGCAGCCAGCCGGGACTAGTGTACAATGAGCAGTTCTTC.

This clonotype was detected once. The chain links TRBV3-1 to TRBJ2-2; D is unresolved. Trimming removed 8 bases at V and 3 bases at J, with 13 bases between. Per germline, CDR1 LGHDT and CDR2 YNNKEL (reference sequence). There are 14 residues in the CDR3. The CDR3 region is CASLGSIYTGELFF. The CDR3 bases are TGTGCCAGCCTTGGGTCTATTTACACCGGGGAGCTGTTTTTT. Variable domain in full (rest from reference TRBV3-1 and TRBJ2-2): DTAVSQTPKYLVTQMGNDKSIKCEQNLGHDTMYWYKQDSKKFLKIMFSYNNKELIINETVPNRFSPKSPDKAHLNLHINSLELGDSAVYFCASLGSIYTGELFFGEGSRLTVL.

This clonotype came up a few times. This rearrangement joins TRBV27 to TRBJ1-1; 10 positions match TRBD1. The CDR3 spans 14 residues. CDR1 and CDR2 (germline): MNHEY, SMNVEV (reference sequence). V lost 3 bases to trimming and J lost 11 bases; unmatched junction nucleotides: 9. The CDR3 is CASSLGQGIDRAFF. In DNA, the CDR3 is TGTGCCAGCAGTTTGGGACAGGGGATTGATAGGGCTTTCTTT.

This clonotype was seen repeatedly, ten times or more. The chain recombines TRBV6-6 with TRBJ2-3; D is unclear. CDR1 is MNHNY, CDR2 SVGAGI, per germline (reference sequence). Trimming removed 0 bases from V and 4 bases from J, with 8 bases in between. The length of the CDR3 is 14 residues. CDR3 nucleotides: TGTGCCAGCAGTTACTCCGACCCGCCAGATACGCAGTATTTT. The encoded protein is CASSYSDPPDTQYF.

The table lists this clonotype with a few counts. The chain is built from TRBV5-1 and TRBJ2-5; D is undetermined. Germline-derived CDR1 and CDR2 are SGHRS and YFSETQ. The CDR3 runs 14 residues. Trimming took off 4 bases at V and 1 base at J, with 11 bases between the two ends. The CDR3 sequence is CASSPRALQETQYF. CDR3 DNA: TGCGCCAGCAGCCCCCGGGCCCTCCAAGAGACCCAGTACTTC.

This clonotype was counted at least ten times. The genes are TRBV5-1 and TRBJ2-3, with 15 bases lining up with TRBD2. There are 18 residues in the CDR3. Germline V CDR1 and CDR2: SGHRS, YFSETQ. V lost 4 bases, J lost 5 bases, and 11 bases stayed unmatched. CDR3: CASSPGLAGGPSGDTQYF. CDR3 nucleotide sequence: TGCGCCAGCAGCCCCGGACTAGCGGGAGGGCCCAGTGGAGATACGCAGTATTTT.

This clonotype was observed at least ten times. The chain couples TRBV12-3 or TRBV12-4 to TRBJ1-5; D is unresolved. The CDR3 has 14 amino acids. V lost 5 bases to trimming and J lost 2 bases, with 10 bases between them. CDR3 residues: CASSLWAGNQPQHF. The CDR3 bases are TGTGCCAGCAGTCTCTGGGCCGGCAATCAGCCCCAGCATTTT.

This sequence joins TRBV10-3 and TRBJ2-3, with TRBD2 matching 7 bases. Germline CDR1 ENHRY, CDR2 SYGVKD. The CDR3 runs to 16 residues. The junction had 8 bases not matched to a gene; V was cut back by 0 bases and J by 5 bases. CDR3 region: CAISESTSRSGDTQYF. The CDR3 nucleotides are TGTGCCATCAGTGAGTCGACTAGCAGGAGTGGAGATACGCAGTATTTT.

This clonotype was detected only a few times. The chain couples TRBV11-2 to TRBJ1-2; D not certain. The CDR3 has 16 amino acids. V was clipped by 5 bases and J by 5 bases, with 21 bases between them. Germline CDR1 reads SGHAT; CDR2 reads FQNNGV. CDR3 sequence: CASSPSQDFLTYGYTF. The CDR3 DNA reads TGTGCCAGCAGCCCCAGCCAGGATTTCTTAACATATGGCTACACCTTC.

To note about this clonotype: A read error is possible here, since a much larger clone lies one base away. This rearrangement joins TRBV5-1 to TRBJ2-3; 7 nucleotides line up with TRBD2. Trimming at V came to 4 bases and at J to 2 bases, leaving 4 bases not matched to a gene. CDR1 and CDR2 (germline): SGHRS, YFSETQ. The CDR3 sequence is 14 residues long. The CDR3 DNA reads TGCGCCAGCAGCGGCGGGGGAAACACAGATACGCAGTATTTT. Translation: CASSGGGNTDTQYF.

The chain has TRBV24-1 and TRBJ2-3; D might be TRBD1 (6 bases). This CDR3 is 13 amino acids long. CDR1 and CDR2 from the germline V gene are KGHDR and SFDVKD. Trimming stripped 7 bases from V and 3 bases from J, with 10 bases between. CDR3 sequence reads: CATSETGTDTQYF. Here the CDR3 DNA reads TGTGCCACCAGCGAAACAGGGACAGATACGCAGTATTTT.

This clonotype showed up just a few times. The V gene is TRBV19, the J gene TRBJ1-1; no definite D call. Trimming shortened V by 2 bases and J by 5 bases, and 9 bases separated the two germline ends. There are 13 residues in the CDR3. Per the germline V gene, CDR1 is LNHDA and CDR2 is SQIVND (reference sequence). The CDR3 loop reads CASSILPRTEAFF. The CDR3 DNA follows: TGTGCCAGTAGTATACTACCCAGGACTGAAGCTTTCTTT.